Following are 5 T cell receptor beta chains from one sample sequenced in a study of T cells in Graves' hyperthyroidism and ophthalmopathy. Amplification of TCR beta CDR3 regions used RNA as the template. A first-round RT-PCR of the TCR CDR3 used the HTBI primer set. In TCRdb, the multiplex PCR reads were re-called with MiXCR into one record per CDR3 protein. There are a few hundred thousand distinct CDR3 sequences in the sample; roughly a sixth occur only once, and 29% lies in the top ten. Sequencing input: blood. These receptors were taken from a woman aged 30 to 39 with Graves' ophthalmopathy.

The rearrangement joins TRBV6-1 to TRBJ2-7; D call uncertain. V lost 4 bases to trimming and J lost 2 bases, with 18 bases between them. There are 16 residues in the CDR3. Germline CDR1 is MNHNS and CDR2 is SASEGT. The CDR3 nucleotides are TGTGCCAGCAGTGCCCCTAGTTCAGGCCCAGCCTACGAGCAGTACTTC. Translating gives CASSAPSSGPAYEQYF.

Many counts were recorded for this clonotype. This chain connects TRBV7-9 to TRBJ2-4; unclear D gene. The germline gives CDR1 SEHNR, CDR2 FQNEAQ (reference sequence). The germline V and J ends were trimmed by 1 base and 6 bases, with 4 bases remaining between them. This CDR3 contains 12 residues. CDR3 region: CASSLDRNIQYF. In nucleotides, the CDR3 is TGTGCCAGCAGCTTAGACAGAAACATTCAGTACTTC.

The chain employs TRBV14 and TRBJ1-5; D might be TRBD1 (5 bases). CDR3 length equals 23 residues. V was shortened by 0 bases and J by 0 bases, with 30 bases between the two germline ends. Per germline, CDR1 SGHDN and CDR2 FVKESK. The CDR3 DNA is TGTGCCAGCAGCCAAGATCAAGGATTGGGGCCCATACTCACTAATTATAGCAATCAGCCCCAGCATTTT. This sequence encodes CASSQDQGLGPILTNYSNQPQHF.

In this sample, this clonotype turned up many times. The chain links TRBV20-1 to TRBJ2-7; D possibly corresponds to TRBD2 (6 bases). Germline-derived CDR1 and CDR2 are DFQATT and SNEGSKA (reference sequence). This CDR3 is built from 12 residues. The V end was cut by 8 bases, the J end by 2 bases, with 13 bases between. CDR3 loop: CSPLGGTYEQYF. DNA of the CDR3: TGCAGTCCCCTGGGGGGAACCTACGAGCAGTACTTC.

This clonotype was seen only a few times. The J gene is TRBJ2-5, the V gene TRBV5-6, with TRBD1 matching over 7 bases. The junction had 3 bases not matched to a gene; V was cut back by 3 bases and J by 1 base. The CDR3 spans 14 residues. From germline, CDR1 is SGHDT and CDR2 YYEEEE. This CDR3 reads CASSSRDSQETQYF. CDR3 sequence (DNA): TGTGCCAGCAGCTCCCGGGACAGCCAAGAGACCCAGTACTTC.